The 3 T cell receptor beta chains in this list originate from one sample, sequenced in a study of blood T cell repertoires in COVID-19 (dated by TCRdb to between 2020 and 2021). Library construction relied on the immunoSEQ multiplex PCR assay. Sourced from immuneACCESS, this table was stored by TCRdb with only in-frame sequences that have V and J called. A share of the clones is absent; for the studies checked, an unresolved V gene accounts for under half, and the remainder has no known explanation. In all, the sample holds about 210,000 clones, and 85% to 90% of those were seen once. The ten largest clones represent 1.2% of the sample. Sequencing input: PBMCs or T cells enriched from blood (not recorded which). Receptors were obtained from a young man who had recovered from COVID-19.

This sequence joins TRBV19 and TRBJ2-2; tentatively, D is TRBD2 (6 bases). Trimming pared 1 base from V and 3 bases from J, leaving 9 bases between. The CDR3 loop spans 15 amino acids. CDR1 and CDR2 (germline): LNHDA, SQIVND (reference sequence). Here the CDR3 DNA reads TGTGCCAGTAGTATAGCCCTAGCGCACACCGGGGAGCTGTTTTTT. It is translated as CASSIALAHTGELFF.

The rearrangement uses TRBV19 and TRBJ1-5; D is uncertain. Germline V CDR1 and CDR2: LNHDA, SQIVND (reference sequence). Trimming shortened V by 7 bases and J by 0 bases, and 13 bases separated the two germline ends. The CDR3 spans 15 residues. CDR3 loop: CASKGGSNSNQPQHF. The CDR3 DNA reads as TGTGCCAGTAAGGGAGGATCTAATAGCAATCAGCCCCAGCATTTT. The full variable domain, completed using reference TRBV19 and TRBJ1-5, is DGGITQSPKYLFRKEGQNVTLSCEQNLNHDAMYWYRQDPGQGLRLIYYSQIVNDFQKGDIAEGYSVSREKKESFPLTVTSAQKNPTAFYLCASKGGSNSNQPQHFGDGTRLSIL.

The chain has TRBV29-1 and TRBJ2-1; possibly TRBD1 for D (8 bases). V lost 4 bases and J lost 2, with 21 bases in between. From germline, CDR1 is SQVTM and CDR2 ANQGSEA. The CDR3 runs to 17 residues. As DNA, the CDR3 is TGCAGCGTTGCCGGGACAGGTCGGGAGGCCCCCTACAATGAGCAGTTCTTC. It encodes CSVAGTGREAPYNEQFF.